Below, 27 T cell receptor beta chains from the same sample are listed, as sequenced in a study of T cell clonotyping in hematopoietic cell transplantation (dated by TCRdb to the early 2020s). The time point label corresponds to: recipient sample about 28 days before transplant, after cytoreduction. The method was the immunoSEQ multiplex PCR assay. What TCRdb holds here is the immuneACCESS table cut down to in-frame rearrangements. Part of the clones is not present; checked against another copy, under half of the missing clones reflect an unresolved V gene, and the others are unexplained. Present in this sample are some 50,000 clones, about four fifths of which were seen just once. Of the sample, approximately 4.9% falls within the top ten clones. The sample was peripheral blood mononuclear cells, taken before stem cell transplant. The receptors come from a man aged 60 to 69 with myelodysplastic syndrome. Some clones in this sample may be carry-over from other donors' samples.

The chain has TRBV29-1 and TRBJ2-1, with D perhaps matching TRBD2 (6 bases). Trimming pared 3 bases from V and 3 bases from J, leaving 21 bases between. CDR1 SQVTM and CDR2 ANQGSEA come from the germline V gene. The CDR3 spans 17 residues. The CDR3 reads CSVEGGPSPTYYNEQFF. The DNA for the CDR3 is TGCAGCGTTGAGGGGGGACCCTCTCCCACTTACTACAATGAGCAGTTCTTC.

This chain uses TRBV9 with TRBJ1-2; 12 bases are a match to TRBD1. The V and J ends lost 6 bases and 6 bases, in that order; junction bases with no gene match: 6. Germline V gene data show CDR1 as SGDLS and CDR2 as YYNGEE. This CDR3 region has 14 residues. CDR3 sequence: CASNKGQGAHGYTF. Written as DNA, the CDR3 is TGTGCCAGCAACAAGGGACAGGGGGCCCATGGCTACACCTTC.

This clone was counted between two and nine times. The CDR3 sequence is CASSDIGRRRGNTIYF. CDR3 coding DNA: TGCGCCAGCAGCGATATAGGGAGGCGACGAGGAAACACCATATATTTT. The rearrangement links TRBV4-1 to TRBJ1-3; D gene uncertain. The CDR3 extends over 16 amino acids. Germline CDR1 and CDR2: MGHRA and YSYEKL. The germline V and J ends were trimmed by 5 bases and 4 bases, with 18 bases remaining between them.

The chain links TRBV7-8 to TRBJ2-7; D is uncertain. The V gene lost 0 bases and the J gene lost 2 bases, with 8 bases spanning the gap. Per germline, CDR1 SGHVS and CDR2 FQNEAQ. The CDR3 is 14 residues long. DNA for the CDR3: TGTGCCAGCAGCTTAGCGGGGATTACCTACGAGCAGTACTTC. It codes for CASSLAGITYEQYF.

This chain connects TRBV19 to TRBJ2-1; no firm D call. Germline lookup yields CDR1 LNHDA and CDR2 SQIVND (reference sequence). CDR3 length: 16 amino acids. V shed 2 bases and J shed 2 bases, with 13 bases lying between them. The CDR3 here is CASSIIGGMAYNEQFF. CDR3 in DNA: TGTGCCAGTAGTATAATAGGCGGAATGGCCTACAATGAGCAGTTCTTC.

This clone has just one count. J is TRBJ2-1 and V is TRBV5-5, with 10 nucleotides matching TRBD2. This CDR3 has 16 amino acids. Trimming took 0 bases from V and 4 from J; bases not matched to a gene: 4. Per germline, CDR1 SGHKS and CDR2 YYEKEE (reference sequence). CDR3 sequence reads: CASSLAPGLAYNEQFF. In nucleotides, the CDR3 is TGTGCCAGCAGCTTGGCCCCGGGACTAGCGTACAATGAGCAGTTCTTC.

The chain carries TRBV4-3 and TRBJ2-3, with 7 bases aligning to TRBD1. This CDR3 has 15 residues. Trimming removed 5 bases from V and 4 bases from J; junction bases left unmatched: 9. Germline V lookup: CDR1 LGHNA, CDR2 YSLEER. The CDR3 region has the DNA TGCGCCAGCAGCGAACGACAGGGCTGGGCAGATACGCAGTATTTT. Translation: CASSERQGWADTQYF.

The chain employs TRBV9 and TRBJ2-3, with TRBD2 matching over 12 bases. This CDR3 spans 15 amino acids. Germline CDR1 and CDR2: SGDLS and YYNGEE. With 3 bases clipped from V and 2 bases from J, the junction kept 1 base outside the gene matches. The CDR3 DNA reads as TGTGCCAGCAGCGGACTAGCGGGGGCCACAGATACGCAGTATTTT. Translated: CASSGLAGATDTQYF.

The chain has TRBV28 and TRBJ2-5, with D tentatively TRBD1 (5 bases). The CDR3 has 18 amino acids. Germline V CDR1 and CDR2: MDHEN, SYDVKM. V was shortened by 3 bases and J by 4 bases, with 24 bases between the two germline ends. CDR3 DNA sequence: TGTGCCAGCAGTTTCCATCAGGGTTCGGGTTTAAGTGGAGAGACCCAGTACTTC. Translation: CASSFHQGSGLSGETQYF.

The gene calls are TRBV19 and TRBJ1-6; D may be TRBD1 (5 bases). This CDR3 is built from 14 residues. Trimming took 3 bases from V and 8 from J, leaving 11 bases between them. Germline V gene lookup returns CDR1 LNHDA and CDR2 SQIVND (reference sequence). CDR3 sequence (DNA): TGTGCCAGTAGTATCTGGGGGATCGATTCACCCCTCCACTTT. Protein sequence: CASSIWGIDSPLHF.

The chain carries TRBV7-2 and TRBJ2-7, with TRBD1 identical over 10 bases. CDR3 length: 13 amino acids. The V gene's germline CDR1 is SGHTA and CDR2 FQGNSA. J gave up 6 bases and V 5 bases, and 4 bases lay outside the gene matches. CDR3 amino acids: CASSHGTGVEQYF. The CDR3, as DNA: TGTGCCAGCAGCCATGGGACAGGGGTCGAGCAGTACTTC. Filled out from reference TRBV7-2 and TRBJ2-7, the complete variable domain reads GAGVSQSPSNKVTEKGKDVELRCDPISGHTALYWYRQSLGQGLEFLIYFQGNSAPDKSGLPSDRFSAERTGGSVSTLTIQRTQQEDSAVYLCASSHGTGVEQYFGPGTRLTVT.

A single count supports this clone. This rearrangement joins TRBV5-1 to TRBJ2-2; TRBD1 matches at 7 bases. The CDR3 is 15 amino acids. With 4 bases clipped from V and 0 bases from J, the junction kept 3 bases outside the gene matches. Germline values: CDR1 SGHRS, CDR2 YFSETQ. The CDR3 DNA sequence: TGCGCCAGCAGCACGGGACAGACGAACACCGGGGAGCTGTTTTTT. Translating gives CASSTGQTNTGELFF.

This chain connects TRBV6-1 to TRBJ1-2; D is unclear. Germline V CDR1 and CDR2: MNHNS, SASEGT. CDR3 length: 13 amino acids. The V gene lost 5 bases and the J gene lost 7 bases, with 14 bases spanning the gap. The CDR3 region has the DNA TGTGCCAGCAGTCCGACGGAGACCAGTGGCTACACCTTC. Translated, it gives CASSPTETSGYTF.

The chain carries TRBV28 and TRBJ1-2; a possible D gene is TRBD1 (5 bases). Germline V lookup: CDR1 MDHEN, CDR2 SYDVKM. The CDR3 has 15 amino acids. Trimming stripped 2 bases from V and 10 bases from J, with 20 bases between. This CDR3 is CASSLPNSRRGYYTF. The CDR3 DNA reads TGTGCCAGCAGTTTACCGAATAGTAGGAGGGGCTACTACACCTTC.

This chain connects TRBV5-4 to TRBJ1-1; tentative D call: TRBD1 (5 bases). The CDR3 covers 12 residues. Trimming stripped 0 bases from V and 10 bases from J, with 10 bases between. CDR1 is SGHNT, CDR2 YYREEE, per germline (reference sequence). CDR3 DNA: TGTGCCAGCAGCTTGGAAGCGGGGCGAGCTTTCTTT. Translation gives CASSLEAGRAFF. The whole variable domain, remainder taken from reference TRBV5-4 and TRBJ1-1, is ETGVTQSPTHLIKTRGQQVTLRCSSQSGHNTVSWYQQALGQGPQFIFQYYREEENGRGNFPPRFSGLQFPNYSSELNVNALELDDSALYLCASSLEAGRAFFGQGTRLTVV.

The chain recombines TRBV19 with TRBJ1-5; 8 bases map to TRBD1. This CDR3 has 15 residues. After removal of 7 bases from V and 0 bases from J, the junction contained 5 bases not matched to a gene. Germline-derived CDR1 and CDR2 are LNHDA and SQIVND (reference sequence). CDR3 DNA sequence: TGTGCCAGTACCAGGGACAGGTCTAGCAATCAGCCCCAGCATTTT. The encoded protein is CASTRDRSSNQPQHF.

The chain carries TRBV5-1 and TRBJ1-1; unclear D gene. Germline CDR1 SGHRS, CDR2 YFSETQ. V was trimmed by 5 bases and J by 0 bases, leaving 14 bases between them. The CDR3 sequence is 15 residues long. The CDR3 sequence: CASRPGDSLNTEAFF. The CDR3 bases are TGCGCCAGCAGGCCCGGAGACTCTCTGAACACTGAAGCTTTCTTT. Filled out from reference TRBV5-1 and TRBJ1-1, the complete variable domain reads KAGVTQTPRYLIKTRGQQVTLSCSPISGHRSVSWYQQTPGQGLQFLFEYFSETQRNKGNFPGRFSGRQFSNSRSEMNVSTLELGDSALYLCASRPGDSLNTEAFFGQGTRLTVV.

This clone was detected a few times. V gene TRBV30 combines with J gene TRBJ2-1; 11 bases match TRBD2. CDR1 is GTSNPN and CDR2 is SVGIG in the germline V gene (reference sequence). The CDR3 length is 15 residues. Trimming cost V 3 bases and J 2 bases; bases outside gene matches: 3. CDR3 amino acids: CAWRQLAGAYNEQFF. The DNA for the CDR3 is TGTGCCTGGAGGCAACTAGCGGGGGCCTACAATGAGCAGTTCTTC.

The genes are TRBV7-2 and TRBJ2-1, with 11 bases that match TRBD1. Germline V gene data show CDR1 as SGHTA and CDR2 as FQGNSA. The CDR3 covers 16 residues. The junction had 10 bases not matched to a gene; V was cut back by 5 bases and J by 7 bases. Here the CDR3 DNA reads TGTGCCAGCAGCGAGAGGGACAGGGGGTTCTTAAATGAGCAGTTCTTC. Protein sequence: CASSERDRGFLNEQFF.

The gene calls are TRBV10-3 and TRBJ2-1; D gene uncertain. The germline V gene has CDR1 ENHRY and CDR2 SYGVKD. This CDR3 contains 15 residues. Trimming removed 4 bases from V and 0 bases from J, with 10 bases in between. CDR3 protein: CAISGAASSYNEQFF. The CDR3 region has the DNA TGTGCCATCAGTGGAGCCGCGAGCTCCTACAATGAGCAGTTCTTC.

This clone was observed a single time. CDR3 region: CASRKTGWGLNEQFF. In DNA, the CDR3 is TGTGCCAGTAGAAAAACAGGGTGGGGTCTCAATGAGCAGTTCTTC. The V and J genes are TRBV19 and TRBJ2-1; a possible D gene is TRBD1 (6 bases). This CDR3 region has 15 residues. The germline gives CDR1 LNHDA, CDR2 SQIVND (reference sequence). V lost 6 bases and J lost 6, with 18 bases in between. Supplemented by reference TRBV19 and TRBJ2-1, the full variable domain reads DGGITQSPKYLFRKEGQNVTLSCEQNLNHDAMYWYRQDPGQGLRLIYYSQIVNDFQKGDIAEGYSVSREKKESFPLTVTSAQKNPTAFYLCASRKTGWGLNEQFFGPGTRLTVL.

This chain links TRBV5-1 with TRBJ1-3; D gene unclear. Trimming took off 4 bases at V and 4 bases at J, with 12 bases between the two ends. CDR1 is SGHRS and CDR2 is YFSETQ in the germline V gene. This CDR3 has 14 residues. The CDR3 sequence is CASSPGVSGNTIYF. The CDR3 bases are TGCGCCAGCAGCCCTGGGGTGTCCGGAAACACCATATATTTT.

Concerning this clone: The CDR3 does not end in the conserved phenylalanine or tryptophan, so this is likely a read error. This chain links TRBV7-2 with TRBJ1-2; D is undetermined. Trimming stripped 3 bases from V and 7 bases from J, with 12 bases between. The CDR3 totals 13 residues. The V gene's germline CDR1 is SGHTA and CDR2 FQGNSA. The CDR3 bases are TGTGCCAGCAGCTTCTATCTTGGGGTTGGCTACACCTCC. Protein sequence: CASSFYLGVGYTS.

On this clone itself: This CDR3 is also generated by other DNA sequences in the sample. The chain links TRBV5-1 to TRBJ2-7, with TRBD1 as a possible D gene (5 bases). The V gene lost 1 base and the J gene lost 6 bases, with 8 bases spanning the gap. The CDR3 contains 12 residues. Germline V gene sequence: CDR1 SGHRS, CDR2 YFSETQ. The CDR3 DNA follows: TGCGCCAGCAGCTTGCAGGGTCGCGAGCAGTACTTC. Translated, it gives CASSLQGREQYF.

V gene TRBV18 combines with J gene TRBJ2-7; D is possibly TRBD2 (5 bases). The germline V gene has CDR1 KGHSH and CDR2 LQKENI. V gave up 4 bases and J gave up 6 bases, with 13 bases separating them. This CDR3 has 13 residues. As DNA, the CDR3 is TGTGCCAGCTCACGAGAATCAGAGGGCGAGCAGTACTTC. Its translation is CASSRESEGEQYF.

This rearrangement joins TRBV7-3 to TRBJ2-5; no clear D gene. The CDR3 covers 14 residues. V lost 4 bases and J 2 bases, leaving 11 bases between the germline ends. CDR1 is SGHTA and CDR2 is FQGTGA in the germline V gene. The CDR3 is CASSSHGSQETQYF. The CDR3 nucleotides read TGTGCCAGCAGCTCCCACGGAAGTCAAGAGACCCAGTACTTC.

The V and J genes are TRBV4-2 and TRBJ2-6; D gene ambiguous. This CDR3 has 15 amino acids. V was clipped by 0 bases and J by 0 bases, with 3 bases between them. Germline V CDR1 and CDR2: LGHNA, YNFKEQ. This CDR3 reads CASSQDPSGANVLTF. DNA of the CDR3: TGTGCCAGCAGCCAAGACCCCTCTGGGGCCAACGTCCTGACTTTC.